This is a list of T cell receptor beta chains from one sample in a study of a mutant IDH1 vaccine in newly diagnosed glioma. The method was immunoSEQ multiplex PCR; TCRdb's version includes in-frame clones alone and lacks a portion of them. The sample has roughly 25,000 clones, about 76% seen once. For these receptors, no antigen is known. Specimen: PBMCs, collected from a glioma patient whose treatment included an IDH1 peptide vaccine. The receptors come from a man aged 35 to 55 with glioma. CDR3s include the opening cysteine and the closing phenylalanine or tryptophan. Size is omitted from some rows. Given values are once, few, many or a class for expanded clones.

CDR3aa | abundance | j_gene | v_gene
CASSQVGSGSYEQYF | . | TRBJ2-7 | TRBV4-1
CASSPRRGPTEINTEAFF | . | TRBJ1-1 | TRBV7-9
CASSQDRGRAPYEQYF | . | TRBJ2-7 | TRBV4-1
CASSLDRAGPEETQYF | . | TRBJ2-5 | TRBV5-1
CASSLAGVQETQYF | . | TRBJ2-5 | TRBV7-7
CASSTGLGAETQYF | . | TRBJ2-5 | TRBV5-5
CASSQSLVFGSGRRTGELFF | few | TRBJ2-2 | TRBV4-1
CASSVDGNNEQFF | . | TRBJ2-1 | TRBV11-3
CASSYSVNTEAFF | . | TRBJ1-1 | TRBV7-8
CASRSGTYTGELFF | . | TRBJ2-2 | TRBV19
CASRPTSGSYNEQFF | . | TRBJ2-1 | TRBV5-1
CASSAPDTIPPYSNQPQHF | . | TRBJ1-5 | TRBV7-9
CASRGSSNSPLHF | . | TRBJ1-6 | TRBV30
CASSVVGKNTIYF | . | TRBJ1-3 | TRBV9
CASSTNYAGATDTQYF | . | TRBJ2-3 | TRBV7-9
CASSLGVRANYGYTF | . | TRBJ1-2 | TRBV11-2
CACSHSGADTQYF | . | TRBJ2-3 | TRBV30
CASSDERRTQYF | . | TRBJ2-3 | TRBV2
CASSFWEGELFF | . | TRBJ2-2 | TRBV27
CASSRDGIFEKLFF | . | TRBJ1-4 | TRBV5-1
CASSLSGTYNEQFF | once | TRBJ2-1 | TRBV6-6
CASSIGGEAFF | . | TRBJ1-1 | TRBV19
CASSLSPQGAFEQFF | . | TRBJ2-1 | TRBV5-5
CASMGRGTGFNEQFF | . | TRBJ2-1 | TRBV2
CASSLGTEAFF | . | TRBJ1-1 | TRBV11-2
CASSGNRGARETQYF | . | TRBJ2-5 | TRBV11-2
CSATAQGAGTEAFF | . | TRBJ1-1 | TRBV29-1
CASSKDAGSTDTQYF | . | TRBJ2-3 | TRBV5-1
CASSPPSGTNTGELFF | . | TRBJ2-2 | TRBV7-9
CASSETSGPHTGELFF | . | TRBJ2-2 | TRBV25-1
CASAVWEFTDTQYF | . | TRBJ2-3 | TRBV14
CASSTGTPANYGYTF | . | TRBJ1-2 | TRBV6-6
CASSMGLAHYEQYF | . | TRBJ2-7 | TRBV7-9
CAIQVRGAGAYTEAFF | few | TRBJ1-1 | TRBV19
CASSLAPPATQYF | . | TRBJ2-3 | TRBV7-2
CASSALGGRQPQHF | few | TRBJ1-5 | TRBV2
CASSLSRTMTDTQYF | . | TRBJ2-3 | TRBV19
CASGRIAGGGYNEQFF | . | TRBJ2-1 | TRBV28